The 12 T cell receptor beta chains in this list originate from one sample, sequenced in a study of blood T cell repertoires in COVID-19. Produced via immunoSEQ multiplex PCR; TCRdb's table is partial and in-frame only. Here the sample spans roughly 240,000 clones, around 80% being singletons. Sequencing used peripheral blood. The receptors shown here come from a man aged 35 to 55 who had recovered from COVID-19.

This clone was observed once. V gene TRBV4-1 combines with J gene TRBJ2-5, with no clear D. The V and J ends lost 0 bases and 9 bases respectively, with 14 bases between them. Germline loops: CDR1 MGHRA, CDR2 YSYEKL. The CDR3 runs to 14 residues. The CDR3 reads CASSQDQVVKAQYF. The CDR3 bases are TGCGCCAGCAGCCAAGACCAGGTGGTGAAGGCCCAGTACTTC.

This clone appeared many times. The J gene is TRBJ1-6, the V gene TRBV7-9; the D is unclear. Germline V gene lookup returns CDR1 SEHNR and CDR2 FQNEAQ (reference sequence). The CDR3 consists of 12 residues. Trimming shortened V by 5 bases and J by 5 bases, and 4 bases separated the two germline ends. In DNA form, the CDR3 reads TGTGCCAGCAGCCGCGATAATTCACCCCTCCACTTT. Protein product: CASSRDNSPLHF.

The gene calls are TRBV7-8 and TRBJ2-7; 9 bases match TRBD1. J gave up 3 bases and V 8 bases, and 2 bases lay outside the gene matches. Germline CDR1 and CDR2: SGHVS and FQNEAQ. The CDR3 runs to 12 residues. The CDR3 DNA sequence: TGTGCCAGCCGGACAGGGGACTACGAGCAGTACTTC. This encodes CASRTGDYEQYF.

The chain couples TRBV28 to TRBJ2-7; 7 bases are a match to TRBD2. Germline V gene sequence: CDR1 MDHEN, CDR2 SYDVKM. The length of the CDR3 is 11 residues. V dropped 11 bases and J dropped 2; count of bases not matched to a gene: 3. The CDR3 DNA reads TGTGCCGGGGGAGGGCCCTACGAGCAGTACTTC. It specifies CAGGGPYEQYF.

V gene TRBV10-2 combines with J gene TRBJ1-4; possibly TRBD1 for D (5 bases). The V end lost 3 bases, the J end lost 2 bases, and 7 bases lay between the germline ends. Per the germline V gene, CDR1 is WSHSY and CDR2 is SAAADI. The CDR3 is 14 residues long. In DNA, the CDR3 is TGCGCCAGCAGTGAAGGGGCTACTAATGAAAAACTGTTTTTT. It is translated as CASSEGATNEKLFF.

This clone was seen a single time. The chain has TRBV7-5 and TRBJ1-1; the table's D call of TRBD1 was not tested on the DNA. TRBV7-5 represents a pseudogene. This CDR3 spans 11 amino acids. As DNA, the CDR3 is TGTGTCAGAAGCTTATCAACTGAAGCTTTCTTT. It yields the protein CVRSLSTEAFF.

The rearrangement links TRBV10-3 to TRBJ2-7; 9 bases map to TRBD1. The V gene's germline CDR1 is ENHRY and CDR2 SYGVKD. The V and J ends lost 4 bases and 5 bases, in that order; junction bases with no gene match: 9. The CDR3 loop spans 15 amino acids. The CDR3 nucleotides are TGTGCCATCAGTGGTTTCTCGGACAGGGGAAACGAGCAGTACTTC. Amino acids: CAISGFSDRGNEQYF.

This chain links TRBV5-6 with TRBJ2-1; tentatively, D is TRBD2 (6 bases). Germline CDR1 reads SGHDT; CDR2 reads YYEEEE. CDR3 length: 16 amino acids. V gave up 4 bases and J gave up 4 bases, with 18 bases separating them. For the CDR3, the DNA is TGTGCCAGCAGCCGCCCCGGGGGTACCTCTTACAATGAGCAGTTCTTC. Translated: CASSRPGGTSYNEQFF.

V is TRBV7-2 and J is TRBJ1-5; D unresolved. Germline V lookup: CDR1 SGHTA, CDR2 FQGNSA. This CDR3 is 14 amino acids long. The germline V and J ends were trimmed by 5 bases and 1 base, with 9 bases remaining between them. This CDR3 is CASSPGLSNQPQHF. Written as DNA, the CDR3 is TGTGCCAGCAGCCCGGGGTTGAGCAATCAGCCCCAGCATTTT.

The CDR3 sequence: CASKSRLGREGRDEQFF. CDR3 sequence (DNA): TGTGCCAGCAAGTCCCGGCTGGGGCGGGAGGGCAGGGATGAGCAGTTCTTC. The chain uses TRBV5-5 and TRBJ2-1, with 9 bases identical to TRBD2. The CDR3 consists of 17 residues. The V gene end was trimmed by 6 bases and the J gene end by 8 bases; junction bases not matched to a gene: 18. Per germline, CDR1 SGHKS and CDR2 YYEKEE (reference sequence).

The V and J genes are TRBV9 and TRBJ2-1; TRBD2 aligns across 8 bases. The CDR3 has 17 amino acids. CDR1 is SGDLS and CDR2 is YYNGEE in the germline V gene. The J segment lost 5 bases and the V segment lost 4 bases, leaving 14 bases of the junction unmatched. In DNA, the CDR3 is TGTGCCAGCAGCCGGGGACTAGTCGAAGTTGGTAACAATGAGCAGTTCTTC. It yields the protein CASSRGLVEVGNNEQFF.

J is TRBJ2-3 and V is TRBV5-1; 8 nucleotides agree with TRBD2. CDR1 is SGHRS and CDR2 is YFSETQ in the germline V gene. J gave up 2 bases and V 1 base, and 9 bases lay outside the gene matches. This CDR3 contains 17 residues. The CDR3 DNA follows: TGCGCCAGCAGCTTGAGGACTAGCCAAATACCCACAGATACGCAGTATTTT. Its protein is CASSLRTSQIPTDTQYF.